Shown below are 24 T cell receptor beta chains from a single sample sequenced in a study of blood T cell repertoires in COVID-19. Clones were read by immunoSEQ multiplex PCR, and TCRdb kept only the in-frame ones, dropping some. The sample shows almost 500,000 clones, about nine tenths of them seen only once. The specimen sequenced was PBMCs or T cells enriched from blood (not recorded which). The receptors shown here come from a woman aged 60-70 years who had recovered from COVID-19.

The CDR3 here is CASSPGGYGTDTQYF. CDR3 DNA sequence: TGTGCCAGCAGCCCGGGGGGGTACGGCACAGATACGCAGTATTTT. The chain uses TRBV3-1 (or the pseudogene TRBV3-2) and TRBJ2-3; 8 bases line up with TRBD2. With 4 bases clipped from V and 1 base from J, the junction kept 4 bases outside the gene matches. There are 15 residues in the CDR3. Germline CDR1 is LGHDT and CDR2 is YNNKEL (reference sequence).

The chain links TRBV6-5 to TRBJ2-5; D possibly corresponds to TRBD2 (5 bases). The CDR3 is made up of 13 amino acids. V lost 5 bases to trimming and J lost 4 bases, with 11 bases between them. From germline, CDR1 is MNHEY and CDR2 SVGAGI. The CDR3 DNA sequence: TGTGCCAGCAGTATCCTAGCAGTAGAGACCCAGTACTTC. This codes for CASSILAVETQYF.

The CDR3 DNA reads as TGTGCCAGCAGTTTTGGGCCCTCGGGACAGCAAAATTCACCCCTCCACTTT. Amino acids: CASSFGPSGQQNSPLHF. The J gene is TRBJ1-6, the V gene TRBV5-5, with 7 bases that match TRBD1. In germline, CDR1 is SGHKS, CDR2 YYEKEE (reference sequence). With V trimmed by 5 bases and J by 7 bases, 15 bases remained unmatched. The CDR3 is 17 residues long.

This chain uses TRBV27 with TRBJ2-7, with 12 bases lining up with TRBD2. Germline assignment: CDR1 MNHEY and CDR2 SMNVEV (reference sequence). After removal of 6 bases from V and 6 bases from J, the junction contained 18 bases not matched to a gene. CDR3 length equals 18 residues. The DNA for the CDR3 is TGTGCCAGCAGCACAACTAGCGGGGGGTTCGAGGGATACCGCGAGCAGTACTTC. This encodes CASSTTSGGFEGYREQYF.

The chain employs TRBV19 and TRBJ2-2, with D perhaps matching TRBD1 (6 bases). The germline V and J ends were trimmed by 7 bases and 9 bases, with 21 bases remaining between them. Germline loops: CDR1 LNHDA, CDR2 SQIVND (reference sequence). CDR3 length: 15 residues. The CDR3 DNA sequence: TGTGCCAGTACCGACCGGGACACGAAAGACCGGGAGCTGTTTTTT. Translated: CASTDRDTKDRELFF. Supplemented by reference TRBV19 and TRBJ2-2, the full variable domain reads DGGITQSPKYLFRKEGQNVTLSCEQNLNHDAMYWYRQDPGQGLRLIYYSQIVNDFQKGDIAEGYSVSREKKESFPLTVTSAQKNPTAFYLCASTDRDTKDRELFFGEGSRLTVL.

The chain carries TRBV18 and TRBJ2-6, with a tentative D call TRBD1 (5 bases). V was trimmed by 3 bases and J by 1 base, leaving 22 bases between them. The CDR3 consists of 20 residues. Germline assignment: CDR1 KGHSH and CDR2 LQKENI. CDR3 sequence (DNA): TGTGCCAGCTCACCCCCACTCCCAGGGTCCCCCTCATCTGGGGCCAACGTCCTGACTTTC. Amino acid sequence: CASSPPLPGSPSSGANVLTF.

The V and J genes are TRBV5-1 and TRBJ2-1; 8 nucleotides agree with TRBD2. The CDR3 covers 15 residues. Germline V gives CDR1 SGHRS, CDR2 YFSETQ. V lost 0 bases, J lost 5 bases, and 4 bases stayed unmatched. The CDR3: CASSLDGGAHNEQFF. CDR3 sequence (DNA): TGCGCCAGCAGCTTGGACGGGGGGGCCCACAATGAGCAGTTCTTC. The complete variable domain, with remaining parts taken from reference TRBV5-1 and TRBJ2-1, reads KAGVTQTPRYLIKTRGQQVTLSCSPISGHRSVSWYQQTPGQGLQFLFEYFSETQRNKGNFPGRFSGRQFSNSRSEMNVSTLELGDSALYLCASSLDGGAHNEQFFGPGTRLTVL.

The chain has TRBV18 and TRBJ1-1; D possibly corresponds to TRBD1 (5 bases). The germline gives CDR1 KGHSH, CDR2 LQKENI. The CDR3 consists of 17 residues. V lost 1 base and J 1 base, leaving 16 bases between the germline ends. The CDR3 is CASSPRGTVGRNTEAFF. As DNA, the CDR3 is TGTGCCAGCTCACCACGGGGCACGGTCGGGAGGAACACTGAAGCTTTCTTT.

The chain couples TRBV7-9 to TRBJ2-1; D possibly corresponds to TRBD1 (6 bases). V was shortened by 5 bases and J by 4 bases, with 21 bases between the two germline ends. Germline V gene data show CDR1 as SEHNR and CDR2 as FQNEAQ (reference sequence). CDR3 length: 17 residues. The CDR3 sequence is CASSPRDTLRSYNEQFF. As DNA, the CDR3 is TGTGCCAGCAGCCCTCGGGACACCCTTCGATCTTACAATGAGCAGTTCTTC.

The chain is built from TRBV7-9 and TRBJ1-2; D not certain. The CDR3 consists of 17 residues. The germline V and J ends were trimmed by 0 bases and 4 bases, with 18 bases remaining between them. Germline V gene lookup returns CDR1 SEHNR and CDR2 FQNEAQ (reference sequence). The CDR3 here is CASSLAGAPRPTYGYTF. Here the CDR3 DNA reads TGTGCCAGCAGCTTAGCGGGCGCGCCTCGTCCTACCTATGGCTACACCTTC.

This clone was found once. The V and J genes are TRBV11-3 and TRBJ2-3; 8 nucleotides align to TRBD2. The germline CDR1 and CDR2 sequences are SGHNT and YENEEA. The CDR3 contains 13 residues. V was clipped by 5 bases and J by 9 bases; unmatched bases: 7. The CDR3 nucleotides read TGTGCCAGCAGCCCGAGTCGGGAGGGAACGCAGTATTTT. Translating it yields CASSPSREGTQYF.

In this sample, this clone turned up once. The V gene is TRBV21-1, the J gene TRBJ1-2. TRBV21-1 is classified as a pseudogene. This CDR3 is 15 amino acids long. CDR3 bases: TGTGCCAGCAGCAATTTACGTTTAGATTACTATGGCTACACCTTC. Its protein product is CASSNLRLDYYGYTF.

The chain joins TRBV27 to TRBJ1-1, with TRBD1 identical over 8 bases. V shed 6 bases, J shed 3 bases, and the junction held 6 bases outside the gene matches. This CDR3 has 14 residues. Per the germline V gene, CDR1 is MNHEY and CDR2 is SMNVEV (reference sequence). The CDR3 DNA reads TGTGCCAGCAGCCGGACAGGGACGGACACTGAAGCTTTCTTT. Encoded protein: CASSRTGTDTEAFF.

This clone has more than one count but fewer than ten. The gene calls are TRBV6-2 or TRBV6-3 and TRBJ2-4, with TRBD2 matching over 15 bases. The CDR3 sequence is 17 residues long. J lost 4 bases, V lost 2 bases, and 3 bases had no gene match. Germline values: CDR1 MNHEY, CDR2 SVGEGT. The CDR3 region has the DNA TGTGCCAGCAGTTACGGGACTAGCGGGGGGACGAAAAACATTCAGTACTTC. It specifies CASSYGTSGGTKNIQYF.

This rearrangement joins TRBV6-6 to TRBJ2-1; the D is unclear. The CDR3 covers 12 residues. CDR1 and CDR2 (germline): MNHNY, SVGAGI (reference sequence). V lost 6 bases and J 3 bases, leaving 6 bases between the germline ends. The CDR3 DNA is TGTGCCAGCAGGTTAGACTACAATGAGCAGTTCTTC. Translating gives CASRLDYNEQFF.

This chain joins TRBV28 and TRBJ1-1; TRBD1 matches at 8 bases. Germline CDR1 and CDR2: MDHEN and SYDVKM. The CDR3 loop spans 14 amino acids. V was clipped by 6 bases and J by 1 base; unmatched bases: 4. CDR3 sequence: CASRSGGPNTEAFF. The CDR3 region has the DNA TGTGCCAGCAGATCAGGGGGCCCGAACACTGAAGCTTTCTTT.

This clone was recorded only once. The gene calls are TRBV7-9 and TRBJ2-1; D not certain. Germline-derived CDR1 and CDR2 are SEHNR and FQNEAQ (reference sequence). Trimming cost V 5 bases and J 5 bases, with 19 bases left between them. This CDR3 comprises 16 residues. CDR3 sequence: CASSHLELLSNNEQFF. For the CDR3, the DNA is TGTGCCAGCAGCCACTTGGAGCTCCTATCCAACAATGAGCAGTTCTTC.

The chain carries TRBV19 and TRBJ2-4; TRBD1 agrees at 8 bases. CDR1 and CDR2 (germline): LNHDA, SQIVND (reference sequence). The ends lost 8 bases at V and 5 bases at J; junction bases unmatched: 17. CDR3 size: 17 residues. CDR3 amino acids: CASCPGTGVLGENIQYF. CDR3 DNA: TGTGCCAGTTGCCCCGGGACAGGTGTCCTCGGGGAAAACATTCAGTACTTC.

The chain uses TRBV5-1 and TRBJ2-1; 10 nucleotides agree with TRBD2. V trimming: 1 base; J trimming: 6 bases; junction bases outside the gene matches: 1. Germline V gene sequence: CDR1 SGHRS, CDR2 YFSETQ. This CDR3 is 14 amino acids long. The CDR3 reads CASSLSGGANEQFF. The CDR3 nucleotides read TGCGCCAGCAGCTTGAGCGGGGGGGCCAATGAGCAGTTCTTC.

The chain couples TRBV30 to TRBJ1-6; 11 nucleotides line up with TRBD1. Germline V gene data show CDR1 as GTSNPN and CDR2 as SVGIG (reference sequence). V lost 0 bases, J lost 11 bases, and 3 bases stayed unmatched. CDR3 length equals 14 residues. DNA for the CDR3: TGTGCCTGGAGTGTATCGGACAGGGGGCCACCCCTCCACTTT. Its protein product is CAWSVSDRGPPLHF.

Here the CDR3 reads CASSFGPSGGYEQYV. In nucleotides, the CDR3 is TGTGCCAGCAGTTTTGGCCCTAGCGGGGGCTACGAGCAGTACGTC. The chain joins TRBV27 to TRBJ2-7; 10 nucleotides agree with TRBD2. From germline, CDR1 is MNHEY and CDR2 SMNVEV (reference sequence). The CDR3 contains 15 residues. V lost 3 bases to trimming and J lost 3 bases; unmatched junction nucleotides: 5.

This chain links TRBV5-5 with TRBJ1-1, with D perhaps matching TRBD1 (5 bases). The germline V and J ends were trimmed by 5 bases and 10 bases, with 18 bases remaining between them. The V gene's germline CDR1 is SGHKS and CDR2 YYEKEE (reference sequence). The CDR3 has 13 residues. CDR3 protein: CASSPGGSSGAFF. CDR3 sequence (DNA): TGTGCCAGCAGTCCGGGGGGGTCGAGTGGAGCTTTCTTT.

CDR3: CASSQLSGGYEQYF. The CDR3 bases are TGTGCCAGCAGCCAACTTAGCGGAGGATACGAGCAGTACTTC. The chain carries TRBV3-1 (or the pseudogene TRBV3-2) and TRBJ2-7, with D perhaps TRBD2 (6 bases). Germline V gene data show CDR1 as LGHDT and CDR2 as YNNKEL (reference sequence). The V end was cut by 2 bases, the J end by 4 bases, with 12 bases between. The CDR3 loop spans 14 amino acids.

This clone is a singleton in its sample. CDR3 bases: TGTGCCTGGAGTGTATCAGACAAGTCACCCCTCCACTTT. Protein sequence: CAWSVSDKSPLHF. This chain connects TRBV30 to TRBJ1-6; no reliable D call. CDR3 length: 13 residues. From germline, CDR1 is GTSNPN and CDR2 SVGIG (reference sequence). With 0 bases removed from V and 10 bases from J, the gap between germline ends came to 10 bases.